These T cell receptor beta chains were read from a single sample in a study of shared clonotypes between healthy human individuals. Only in-frame clones appear in the TCRdb table, and some are missing; sequencing was by immunoSEQ multiplex PCR. The table shows approximately 2,000,000 clones, with 85% to 95% occurring only once. Material for sequencing was naive CD4+ T cells from PBMCs. The source of these receptors is a man in his late teens or twenties in good health. Some clones in this sample may be carry-over from other donors' samples. Each CDR3 is given with its conserved first and last residue. Each record gives: J gene, V gene, clone size, D gene, CDR3 DNA, CDR3 protein. D genes are given only for firm matches. Where a row states a size, it is once, few, many or the class of an expanded clone; other rows omit it.

J gene: TRBJ1-2; V gene: TRBV27; clone size: -; D gene: -; CDR3 DNA: TGTGCCAGCAAAGGGTGGGATAACTATGGCTACACCTTC; CDR3 protein: CASKGWDNYGYTF
J gene: TRBJ1-5; V gene: TRBV6-1; clone size: once; D gene: TRBD1; CDR3 DNA: TGTGCCAGCGCGGGACAGGGTCTTCAGCCCCAGCATTTT; CDR3 protein: CASAGQGLQPQHF
J gene: TRBJ1-3; V gene: TRBV19; clone size: -; D gene: -; CDR3 DNA: TGTGCCAGTGATGCAGGGGTTGGAAACACCATATATTTT; CDR3 protein: CASDAGVGNTIYF
J gene: TRBJ2-7; V gene: TRBV20-1; clone size: once; D gene: -; CDR3 DNA: TGCAGTGCTACGGACCACGAGCAGTACTTC; CDR3 protein: CSATDHEQYF
J gene: TRBJ2-6; V gene: TRBV11-2; clone size: -; D gene: TRBD1; CDR3 DNA: TGTGCCAGCAGCCCTGGACAGGGAAAGGCTGGGGCCAACGTCCTGACTTTC; CDR3 protein: CASSPGQGKAGANVLTF
J gene: TRBJ2-5; V gene: TRBV7-8; clone size: once; D gene: -; CDR3 DNA: TGTGCCAGCAGCCCCCAAGCCTCCCGGGAGACCCAGTACTTC; CDR3 protein: CASSPQASRETQYF
J gene: TRBJ2-7; V gene: TRBV6-1; clone size: once; D gene: TRBD1; CDR3 DNA: TGTGCCAGCAGAGTAGGGGGACAGGGGTACGAGCAGTACTTC; CDR3 protein: CASRVGGQGYEQYF
J gene: TRBJ2-3; V gene: TRBV7-2; clone size: once; D gene: -; CDR3 DNA: TGTGCCAGCAGCCCCCGAGGTACCCCGGGGGATACGCAGTATTTT; CDR3 protein: CASSPRGTPGDTQYF
J gene: TRBJ1-1; V gene: TRBV5-1; clone size: -; D gene: -; CDR3 DNA: TGCGCCAGCAGCCCCCGGTCCGGGGGAGGGACTGAAGCTTTCTTT; CDR3 protein: CASSPRSGGGTEAFF
J gene: TRBJ1-3; V gene: TRBV7-9; clone size: -; D gene: -; CDR3 DNA: TGTGCCAGCAGCTTAGAATTAACAGTTGGAAACACCATATATTTT; CDR3 protein: CASSLELTVGNTIYF
J gene: TRBJ2-7; V gene: TRBV7-2; clone size: -; D gene: TRBD2; CDR3 DNA: TGTGCCAGCAGCTTACGACTAGCGCAACCCCACGAGCAGTACTTC; CDR3 protein: CASSLRLAQPHEQYF
J gene: TRBJ2-5; V gene: TRBV7-7; clone size: -; D gene: TRBD2; CDR3 DNA: TGTGCCAGCAGCTTACCCCGGACTAGCGGGGGGGAGGAGACCCAGTACTTC; CDR3 protein: CASSLPRTSGGEETQYF
J gene: TRBJ2-7; V gene: TRBV19; clone size: -; D gene: -; CDR3 DNA: TGTGCCAGTAGTACCAACATCTACTACGAGCAGTACTTC; CDR3 protein: CASSTNIYYEQYF
J gene: TRBJ1-2; V gene: TRBV28; clone size: -; D gene: TRBD1; CDR3 DNA: TGTGCCAGCAGTTCCCGACAGGGCGGGAATCGTGGCTACACCTTC; CDR3 protein: CASSSRQGGNRGYTF
J gene: TRBJ2-7; V gene: TRBV18; clone size: -; D gene: TRBD1; CDR3 DNA: TGTGCCAGCTCAACCGGGACAGTTAACTCCTACGAGCAGTACTTC; CDR3 protein: CASSTGTVNSYEQYF
J gene: TRBJ2-5; V gene: TRBV9; clone size: few; D gene: -; CDR3 DNA: TGTGCCAGCAGCGTAGGGGGGGCTCAAGAGACCCAGTACTTC; CDR3 protein: CASSVGGAQETQYF
J gene: TRBJ2-5; V gene: TRBV6-1; clone size: -; D gene: -; CDR3 DNA: TGTGCCAGCAATAGTCCGGCCAGGGGCGGAGAGACCCAGTACTTC; CDR3 protein: CASNSPARGGETQYF
J gene: TRBJ2-2; V gene: TRBV19; clone size: -; D gene: -; CDR3 DNA: TGTGCCAGTAGTGCCTCGTATAGCGTCGGAGGCACCGGGGAGCTGTTTTTT; CDR3 protein: CASSASYSVGGTGELFF
J gene: TRBJ1-5; V gene: TRBV7-2; clone size: -; D gene: -; CDR3 DNA: TGTGCCAGCAGCTGGGGGGGAAATCAGCCCCAGCATTTT; CDR3 protein: CASSWGGNQPQHF
J gene: TRBJ2-1; V gene: TRBV9; clone size: -; D gene: -; CDR3 DNA: TGTGCCAGCAGCTTAGGACTCGTCATTGGCGAGCAGTTCTTC; CDR3 protein: CASSLGLVIGEQFF
J gene: TRBJ2-1; V gene: TRBV29-1; clone size: -; D gene: TRBD2; CDR3 DNA: TGCAGCGTTTTGTCGGGGACTAGCGGGGCTTACAATGAGCAGTTCTTC; CDR3 protein: CSVLSGTSGAYNEQFF
J gene: TRBJ2-3; V gene: TRBV27; clone size: -; D gene: TRBD1; CDR3 DNA: TGTGCCAGCAGTTTCGGGACAGGGGGCTGGAGGACAGATACGCAGTATTTT; CDR3 protein: CASSFGTGGWRTDTQYF
J gene: TRBJ2-7; V gene: TRBV7-9; clone size: -; D gene: -; CDR3 DNA: TGTGCCAGCAGCTCCGCGAGGGGGATAGGGGCCCGCTACGAGCAGTACTTC; CDR3 protein: CASSSARGIGARYEQYF
J gene: TRBJ1-1; V gene: TRBV6-5; clone size: -; D gene: -; CDR3 DNA: TGTGCCAGCAGTTTCCGGTGGGCAGGGGCGAACACTGAAGCTTTCTTT; CDR3 protein: CASSFRWAGANTEAFF
J gene: TRBJ2-1; V gene: TRBV18; clone size: -; D gene: -; CDR3 DNA: TGTGCCAGCTCACCGGATCCGGGGGTAAACAATGAGCAGTTCTTC; CDR3 protein: CASSPDPGVNNEQFF
J gene: TRBJ2-7; V gene: TRBV6-5; clone size: -; D gene: -; CDR3 DNA: TGTGCCAGCAGTTACTCTGGATCCTACGAGCAGTACTTC; CDR3 protein: CASSYSGSYEQYF
J gene: TRBJ1-6; V gene: TRBV6-5; clone size: -; D gene: TRBD1; CDR3 DNA: TGTGCCAGCAGTTACTCAGGGACAGGGAAAAATTCACCCCTCCACTTT; CDR3 protein: CASSYSGTGKNSPLHF
J gene: TRBJ2-7; V gene: TRBV6-6; clone size: -; D gene: -; CDR3 DNA: TGTGCCAGCGTAAAGGGACCCTACGAGCAGTACTTC; CDR3 protein: CASVKGPYEQYF
J gene: TRBJ2-7; V gene: TRBV15; clone size: -; D gene: -; CDR3 DNA: TGTGCCACCAGCAGAGAAGGCAGGTCCTACGAGCAGTACTTC; CDR3 protein: CATSREGRSYEQYF
J gene: TRBJ2-3; V gene: TRBV4-1; clone size: -; D gene: TRBD2; CDR3 DNA: TGCGCCAGCAGGGGGTCGAGCGGGATCGACACTAGCACAGATACGCAGTATTTT; CDR3 protein: CASRGSSGIDTSTDTQYF
J gene: TRBJ1-4; V gene: TRBV18; clone size: -; D gene: TRBD1; CDR3 DNA: TGTGCCAGCTCACCCTCAGGGGGCTACTTGTCGATTAATGAAAAACTGTTTTTT; CDR3 protein: CASSPSGGYLSINEKLFF
J gene: TRBJ2-7; V gene: TRBV5-8; clone size: -; D gene: TRBD2; CDR3 DNA: TGTGCCAGCAGCAAAGGACTAGCGGGCCCCTCCTACGAGCAGTACTTC; CDR3 protein: CASSKGLAGPSYEQYF
J gene: TRBJ2-7; V gene: TRBV5-4; clone size: -; D gene: -; CDR3 DNA: TGTGCCAGCAGCTTGGCGCGTACCGCCTACGAGCAGTACTTC; CDR3 protein: CASSLARTAYEQYF
J gene: TRBJ1-3; V gene: TRBV19; clone size: -; D gene: -; CDR3 DNA: TGTGCCAGTTCCCCCCGTTTCTCTGGAAACACCATATATTTT; CDR3 protein: CASSPRFSGNTIYF
J gene: TRBJ1-4; V gene: TRBV4-1; clone size: -; D gene: -; CDR3 DNA: TGCGCCAGCAGCCCCCGCCCCGGGGGAAGGTCGGATGAAAAACTGTTTTTT; CDR3 protein: CASSPRPGGRSDEKLFF
J gene: TRBJ2-7; V gene: TRBV6-5; clone size: -; D gene: -; CDR3 DNA: TGTGCCAGCAGTTATCGACAGCTCTACGAGCAGTACTTC; CDR3 protein: CASSYRQLYEQYF
J gene: TRBJ2-7; V gene: TRBV5-5; clone size: -; D gene: -; CDR3 DNA: TGTGCCAGCGGCGGGGCAGCTATCCCTTACGAGCAGTACTTC; CDR3 protein: CASGGAAIPYEQYF
J gene: TRBJ2-5; V gene: TRBV5-4; clone size: -; D gene: -; CDR3 DNA: TGTGCCAGCAGCTTGGGACGGACCCAAGAGACCCAGTACTTC; CDR3 protein: CASSLGRTQETQYF
J gene: TRBJ1-1; V gene: TRBV10-3; clone size: -; D gene: -; CDR3 DNA: TGTGCCATCAGTGAGACGACAGCCACTGAAGCTTTCTTT; CDR3 protein: CAISETTATEAFF
J gene: TRBJ2-7; V gene: TRBV27; clone size: -; D gene: -; CDR3 DNA: TGTGCCAGCAGATTCAAACAGGGTAGCCACGAGCAGTACTTC; CDR3 protein: CASRFKQGSHEQYF
J gene: TRBJ1-5; V gene: TRBV19; clone size: -; D gene: -; CDR3 DNA: TGTGCCAGTAGCGGGCAGAGGGTCGGCAATCAGCCCCAGCATTTT; CDR3 protein: CASSGQRVGNQPQHF
J gene: TRBJ2-1; V gene: TRBV28; clone size: -; D gene: -; CDR3 DNA: TGTGCCAGCAGTCCCACCTGGGGCGGGCCCTCCTACAATGAGCAGTTCTTC; CDR3 protein: CASSPTWGGPSYNEQFF
J gene: TRBJ2-3; V gene: TRBV7-2; clone size: -; D gene: -; CDR3 DNA: TGTGCCAGCACCCGGAGCGATACGCAGTATTTT; CDR3 protein: CASTRSDTQYF
J gene: TRBJ2-3; V gene: TRBV7-3; clone size: -; D gene: TRBD2; CDR3 DNA: TGTGCCAGCAGCTTAGTGGGACTAGAGACAGATACGCAGTATTTT; CDR3 protein: CASSLVGLETDTQYF
J gene: TRBJ1-5; V gene: TRBV7-2; clone size: -; D gene: TRBD1; CDR3 DNA: TGTGCCAGCAGCTTCGACAGGGTCCAGCCCCAGCATTTT; CDR3 protein: CASSFDRVQPQHF
J gene: TRBJ1-1; V gene: TRBV5-1; clone size: -; D gene: -; CDR3 DNA: TGCGCCAGCAGCTTGGGGTCCCAGGGCGGGAGCACTGAAGCTTTCTTT; CDR3 protein: CASSLGSQGGSTEAFF
J gene: TRBJ2-1; V gene: TRBV5-1; clone size: -; D gene: TRBD2; CDR3 DNA: TGCGCCAGCAGCTTGGCCGCGACTAGCGGGCCCAATGAGCAGTTCTTC; CDR3 protein: CASSLAATSGPNEQFF